This TCR beta chain derives from a study of CD8 T cells in ankylosing spondylitis. Study outcomes and limitations: The study looked at matched synovial fluid samples from ankylosing spondylitis patients. Disease-linked clones were reported to be significantly enriched there.

Using quantitative 5'-RACE with molecular barcodes, the authors made TCR beta libraries. TCRdb processed the 5' RACE reads anew with MiXCR; each CDR3 protein has one entry. In the table there are around 340,000 distinct CDR3 sequences, approximately 22% of which are singletons. Germline V gives CDR1 SEHNR, CDR2 FQNEAQ (reference sequence). V shed 5 bases and J shed 8 bases, with 10 bases lying between them. The CDR3 has 12 amino acids. There are a few counts of this clonotype. Its antigen is currently unknown. The specimen sequenced was blood, either unsorted or a sorted T cell fraction (not recorded which). The chain combines TRBV7-9 with TRBJ2-1; D remains ambiguous. The receptor's source is a male donor with ankylosing spondylitis or in good health (not recorded which). The CDR3 spells CASSQFQHEQFF. The CDR3 DNA reads TGTGCCAGCAGCCAGTTCCAGCATGAGCAGTTCTTC.